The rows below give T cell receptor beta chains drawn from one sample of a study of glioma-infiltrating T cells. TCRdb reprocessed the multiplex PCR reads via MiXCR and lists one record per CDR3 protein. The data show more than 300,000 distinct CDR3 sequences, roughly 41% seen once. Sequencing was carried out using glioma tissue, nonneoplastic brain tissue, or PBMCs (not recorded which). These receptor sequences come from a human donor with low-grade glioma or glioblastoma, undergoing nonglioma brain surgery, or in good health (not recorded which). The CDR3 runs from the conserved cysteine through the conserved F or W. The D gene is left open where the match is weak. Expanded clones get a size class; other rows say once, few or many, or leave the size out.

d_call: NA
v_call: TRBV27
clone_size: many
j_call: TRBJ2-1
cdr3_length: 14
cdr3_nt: TGTGCCAGCAGTTTAGGGGGGATCTACAATGAGCAGTTCTTC
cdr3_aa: CASSLGGIYNEQFF

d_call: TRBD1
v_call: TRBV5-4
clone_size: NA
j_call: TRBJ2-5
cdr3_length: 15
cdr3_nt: TGTGCCAGCAGCTCGGGACAGGCCATGGATGAGACCCAGTACTTC
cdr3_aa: CASSSGQAMDETQYF

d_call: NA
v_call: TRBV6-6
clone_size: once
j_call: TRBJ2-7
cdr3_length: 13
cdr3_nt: TGTGCCAGCAGGACAGGACTCACCTACGAGCGGTACTTC
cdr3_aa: CASRTGLTYERYF

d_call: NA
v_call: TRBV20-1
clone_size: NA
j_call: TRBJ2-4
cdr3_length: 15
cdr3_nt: TGCGGTGCCAAAACAGGGTCTGGGCTAGGTCACATTCAGTACTTC
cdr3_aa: CGAKTGSGLGHIQYF

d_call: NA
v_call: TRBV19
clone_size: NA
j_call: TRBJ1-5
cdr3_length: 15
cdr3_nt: TGTGCCAGTAGTATTGTCACAGGGTGGCATCAGCCCCAGCATTTT
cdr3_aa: CASSIVTGWHQPQHF

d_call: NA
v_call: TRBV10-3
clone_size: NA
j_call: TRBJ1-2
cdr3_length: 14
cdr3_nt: TGTGCCATCAGTGAGTGGGAAGGGGCAGATGGCTACACCTTC
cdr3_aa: CAISEWEGADGYTF

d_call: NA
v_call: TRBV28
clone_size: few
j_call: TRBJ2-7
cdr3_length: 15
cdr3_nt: TGTGCCAGCAGTTATATAACCGGGACAATCTACGAGCAGTACTTC
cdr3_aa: CASSYITGTIYEQYF

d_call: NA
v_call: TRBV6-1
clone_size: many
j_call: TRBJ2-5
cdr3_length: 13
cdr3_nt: TGTGCCAGCACCCTGGAAGGACGTGGGACCCAGTACTTC
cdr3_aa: CASTLEGRGTQYF

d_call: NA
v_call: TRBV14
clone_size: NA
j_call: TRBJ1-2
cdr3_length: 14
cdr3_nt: TGTGCCAGCAGCCGGACAGTGATAAACTATGGCTACACCTTC
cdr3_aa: CASSRTVINYGYTF

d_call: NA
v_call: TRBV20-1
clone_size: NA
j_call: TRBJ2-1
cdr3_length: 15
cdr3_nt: TGCAGTGCACGGTGGGGGCGGGAGTCCTACAATGAGCAGTTCTTC
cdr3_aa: CSARWGRESYNEQFF

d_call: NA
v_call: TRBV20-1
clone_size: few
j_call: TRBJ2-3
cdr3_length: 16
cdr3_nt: TGCAGTGCACAACCACCTGACTTCTCGAATCGGGATACGCAGTATTTT
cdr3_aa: CSAQPPDFSNRDTQYF

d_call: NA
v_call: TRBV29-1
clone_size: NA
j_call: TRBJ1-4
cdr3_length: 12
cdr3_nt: TGCAGCGTCCGGACCAAGAGCGAAAAACTGTTTTTT
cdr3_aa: CSVRTKSEKLFF

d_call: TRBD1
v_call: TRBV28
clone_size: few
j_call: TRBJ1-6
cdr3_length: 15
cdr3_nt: TGTGCCATCCAACAAGGGGGCATCCTTAATTCACCCCTCCACTTT
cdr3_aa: CAIQQGGILNSPLHF

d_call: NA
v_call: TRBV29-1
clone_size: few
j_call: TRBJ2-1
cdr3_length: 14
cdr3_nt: TGCAGCGTAAGGACAAGGCCCTCCTACAATGAGCAGTTCTTC
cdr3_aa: CSVRTRPSYNEQFF

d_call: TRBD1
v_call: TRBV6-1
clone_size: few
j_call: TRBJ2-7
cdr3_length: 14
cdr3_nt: TGTGCCAGCAGGGTTGACAGGGGGTACTACGAGCAGTACTTC
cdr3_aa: CASRVDRGYYEQYF

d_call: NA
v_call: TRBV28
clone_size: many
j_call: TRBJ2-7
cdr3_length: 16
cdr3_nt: TGTGCCAGCAGTCCCGCGGACCTGTCGGGGACCTACGAGCAGTACTTC
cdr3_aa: CASSPADLSGTYEQYF

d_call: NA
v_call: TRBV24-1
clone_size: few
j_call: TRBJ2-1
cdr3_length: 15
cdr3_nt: TGTGCCACCAGTGATCCCCGCACCTCTGAGAATGAGCAGTTCTTC
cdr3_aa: CATSDPRTSENEQFF

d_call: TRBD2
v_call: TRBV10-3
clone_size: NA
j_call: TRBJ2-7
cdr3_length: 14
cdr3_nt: TGTGCCATCACCAGGGGACTAGGGGCTTACGAGCAGTACTTC
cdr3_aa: CAITRGLGAYEQYF

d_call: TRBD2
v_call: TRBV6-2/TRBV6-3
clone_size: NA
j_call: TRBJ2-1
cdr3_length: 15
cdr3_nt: TGTGCCAGCAACATAGCGGGAGGCTACGGCAATGAGCAGTTCTTC
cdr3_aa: CASNIAGGYGNEQFF

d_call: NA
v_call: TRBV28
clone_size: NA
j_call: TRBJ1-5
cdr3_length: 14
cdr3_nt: TGCGCCAGTCTCATAGCAGGAGGGTATCAGCCCCAGCATTTT
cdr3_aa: CASLIAGGYQPQHF

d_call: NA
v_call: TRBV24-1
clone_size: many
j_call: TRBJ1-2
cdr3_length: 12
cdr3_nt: TGTGCCACCAGTGATTGGAACTATGGCTACACCTTC
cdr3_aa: CATSDWNYGYTF

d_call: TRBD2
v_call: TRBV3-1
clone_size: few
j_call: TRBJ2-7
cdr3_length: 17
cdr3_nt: TGTGCCAGCAGCCACACTAGCGGGAGTAGTTATTCCTACGAGCAGTACTTC
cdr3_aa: CASSHTSGSSYSYEQYF

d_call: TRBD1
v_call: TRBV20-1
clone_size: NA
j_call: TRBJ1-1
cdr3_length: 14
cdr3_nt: TGCAGTCCTCAGACAGGGATGAGGAACACTGAAGCTTTCTTT
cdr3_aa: CSPQTGMRNTEAFF

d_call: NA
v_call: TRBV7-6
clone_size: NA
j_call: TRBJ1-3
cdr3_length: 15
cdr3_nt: TGTGCCAGCAGCTTATCAAGGCTCTCTGGAAACACCATATATTTT
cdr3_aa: CASSLSRLSGNTIYF

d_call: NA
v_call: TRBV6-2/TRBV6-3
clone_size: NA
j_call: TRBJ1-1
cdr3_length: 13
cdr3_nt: TGTGACACCGAGGTAAACCGGGGAACTAAAGCTTTCTTT
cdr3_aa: CDTEVNRGTKAFF

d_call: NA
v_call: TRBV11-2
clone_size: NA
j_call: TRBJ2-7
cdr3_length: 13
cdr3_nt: TGTGCCAGCAGCTCAGAACGATCCTACGAGCAGTACTTC
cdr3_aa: CASSSERSYEQYF

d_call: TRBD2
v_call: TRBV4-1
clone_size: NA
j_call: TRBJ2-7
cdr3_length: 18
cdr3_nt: TGCGCCAGTGCCCCCAGACAGGTAGAACTAGCGGGAGCCAACGAGCAGTACTTC
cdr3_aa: CASAPRQVELAGANEQYF

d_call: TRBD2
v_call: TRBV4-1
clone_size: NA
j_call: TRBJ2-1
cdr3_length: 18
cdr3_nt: TGCGCCAGCAGCCCCCTGGGGACTAGCCGCCCCTCCTACAATGAGCAGTTCTTC
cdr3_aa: CASSPLGTSRPSYNEQFF

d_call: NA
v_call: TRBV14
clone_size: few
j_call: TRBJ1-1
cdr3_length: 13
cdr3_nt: TGTGCCAGCAGCTCGACCCTGGGGACTGAAGCTTTCTTT
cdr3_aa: CASSSTLGTEAFF

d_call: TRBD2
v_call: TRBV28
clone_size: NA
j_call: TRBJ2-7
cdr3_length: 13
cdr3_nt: TGTGCCAGCAGGAGCGGGGACCCCTACGAGCAGTACTTC
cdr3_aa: CASRSGDPYEQYF

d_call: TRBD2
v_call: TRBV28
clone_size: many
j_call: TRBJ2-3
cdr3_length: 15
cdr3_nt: TGTGCCAGCAGTCCTAGCGGGAAGGGCACAGATACGCAGTATTTT
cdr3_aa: CASSPSGKGTDTQYF

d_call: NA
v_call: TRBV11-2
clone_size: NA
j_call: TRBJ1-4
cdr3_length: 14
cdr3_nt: TGTGCCATTACAACGGGGGGCACTAATGAAAAACTGTTTTTT
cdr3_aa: CAITTGGTNEKLFF

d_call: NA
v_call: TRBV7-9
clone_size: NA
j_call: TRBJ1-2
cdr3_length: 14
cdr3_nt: TGTGCCAGCAGCTTAGCGAACAGGGAACGCGGCTACACCTTC
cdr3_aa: CASSLANRERGYTF

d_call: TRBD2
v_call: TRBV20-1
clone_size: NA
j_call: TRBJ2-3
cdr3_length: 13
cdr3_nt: TGCAGTGCTAGGGTAGCGGGAGGAGATACGCAGTATTTT
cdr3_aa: CSARVAGGDTQYF

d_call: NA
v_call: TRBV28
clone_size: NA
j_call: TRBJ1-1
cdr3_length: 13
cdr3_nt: TGTGTCAGCAGCTACAGGGTGGGTACTGAAGCTTTCTTT
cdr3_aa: CVSSYRVGTEAFF

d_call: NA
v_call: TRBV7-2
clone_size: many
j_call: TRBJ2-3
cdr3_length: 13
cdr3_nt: TGTGCCAGCAGCTCAGAGAGAGCAGATACGCAGTATTTT
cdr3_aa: CASSSERADTQYF

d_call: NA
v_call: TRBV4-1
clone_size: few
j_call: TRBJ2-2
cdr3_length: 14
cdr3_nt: TGCGCCAGCAGCCACAGGGGCGAGGCCGGGGAGCTGTTTTTT
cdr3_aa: CASSHRGEAGELFF

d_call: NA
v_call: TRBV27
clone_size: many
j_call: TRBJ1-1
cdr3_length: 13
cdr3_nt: TGTGCCAGCAGTTTTGGGGGCGCGACTGAAGCTTTCTTT
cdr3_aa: CASSFGGATEAFF

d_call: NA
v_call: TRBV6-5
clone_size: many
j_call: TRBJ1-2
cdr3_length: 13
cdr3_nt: TGTGCCAGCAGTTACACCGACCTCAGTAGCTACACCTTC
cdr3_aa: CASSYTDLSSYTF

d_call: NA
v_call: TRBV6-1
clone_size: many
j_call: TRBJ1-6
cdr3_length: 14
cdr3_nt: TGTGCCAGCAGTGAACAGGGAGGTGGATCACCCCTCCACTTT
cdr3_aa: CASSEQGGGSPLHF

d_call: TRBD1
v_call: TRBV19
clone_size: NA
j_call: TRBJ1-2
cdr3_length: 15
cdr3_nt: TGTGCCAGTAGTCTCTACCAGGGGGCAGGCTATGGCTACACCTTC
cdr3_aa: CASSLYQGAGYGYTF

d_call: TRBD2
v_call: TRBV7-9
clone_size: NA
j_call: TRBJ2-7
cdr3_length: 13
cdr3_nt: TGTGCCAGCAGCTTAGGACTAGCGCTCGAGCAGTACTTC
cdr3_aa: CASSLGLALEQYF

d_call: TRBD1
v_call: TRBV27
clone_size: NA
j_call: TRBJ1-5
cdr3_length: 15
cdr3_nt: TGTGCCAGCAGCCGGACAGGACAGGGGTATCAGCCCCAGCACTTT
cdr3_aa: CASSRTGQGYQPQHF

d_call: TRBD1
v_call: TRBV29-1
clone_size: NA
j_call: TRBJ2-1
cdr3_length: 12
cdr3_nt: TGCAGCGGTGGACAGGGGTACAATGAGCAGTTCTTC
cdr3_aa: CSGGQGYNEQFF

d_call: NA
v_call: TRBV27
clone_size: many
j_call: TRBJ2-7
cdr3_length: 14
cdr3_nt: TGTGCCAGCAGTTCCTACAGAGAACACTACGAGCAGTACTTC
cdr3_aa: CASSSYREHYEQYF

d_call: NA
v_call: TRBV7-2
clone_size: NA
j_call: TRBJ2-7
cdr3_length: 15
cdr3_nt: TGTGCCAGCAGCTCTCTAGCGCCGCTAGGCAATAAGCAGTACTTC
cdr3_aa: CASSSLAPLGNKQYF

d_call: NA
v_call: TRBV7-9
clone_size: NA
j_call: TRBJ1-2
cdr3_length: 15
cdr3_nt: TGTGCCAGCAGCCAAGAAGTCCCGAGGCTCAATGGCTACACCTTC
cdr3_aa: CASSQEVPRLNGYTF

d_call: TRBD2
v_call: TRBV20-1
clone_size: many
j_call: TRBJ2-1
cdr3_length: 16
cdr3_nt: TGCAGTGCTAGTGGTGAACCGGGACTAGCTAACAATGAGCAGTTCTTC
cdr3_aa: CSASGEPGLANNEQFF

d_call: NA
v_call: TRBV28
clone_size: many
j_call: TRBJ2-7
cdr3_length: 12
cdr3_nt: TGTGCCAGCAGTACAACAGGGTACGAGCAGTACTTC
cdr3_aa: CASSTTGYEQYF